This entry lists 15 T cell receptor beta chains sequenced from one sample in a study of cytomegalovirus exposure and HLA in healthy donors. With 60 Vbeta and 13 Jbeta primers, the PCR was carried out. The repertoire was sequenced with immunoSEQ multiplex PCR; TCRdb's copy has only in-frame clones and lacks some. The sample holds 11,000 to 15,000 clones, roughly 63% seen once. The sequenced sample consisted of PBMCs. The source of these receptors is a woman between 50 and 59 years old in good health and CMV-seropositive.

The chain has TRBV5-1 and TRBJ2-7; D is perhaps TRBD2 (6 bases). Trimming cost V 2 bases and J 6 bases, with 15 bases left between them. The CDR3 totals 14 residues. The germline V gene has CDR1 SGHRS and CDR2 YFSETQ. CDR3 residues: CASSFAGPHGEQYF. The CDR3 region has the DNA TGCGCCAGCAGCTTCGCGGGACCCCACGGCGAGCAGTACTTC.

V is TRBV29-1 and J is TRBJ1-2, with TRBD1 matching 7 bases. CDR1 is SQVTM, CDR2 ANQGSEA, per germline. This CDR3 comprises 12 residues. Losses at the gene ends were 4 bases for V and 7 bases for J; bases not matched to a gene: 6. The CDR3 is CSVGNRGGGYTF. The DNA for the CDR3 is TGCAGCGTTGGGAACAGGGGAGGTGGCTACACCTTC. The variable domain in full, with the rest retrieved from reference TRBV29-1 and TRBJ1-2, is SAVISQKPSRDICQRGTSLTIQCQVDSQVTMMFWYRQQPGQSLTLIATANQGSEATYESGFVIDKFPISRPNLTFSTLTVSNMSPEDSSIYLCSVGNRGGGYTFGSGTRLTVV.

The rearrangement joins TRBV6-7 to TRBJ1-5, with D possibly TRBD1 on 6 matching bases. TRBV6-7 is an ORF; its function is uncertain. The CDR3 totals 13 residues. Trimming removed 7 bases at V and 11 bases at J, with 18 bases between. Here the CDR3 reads CASTQRGRGAQHF. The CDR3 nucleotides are TGTGCCAGCACTCAAAGGGGCAGGGGAGCCCAGCATTTT.

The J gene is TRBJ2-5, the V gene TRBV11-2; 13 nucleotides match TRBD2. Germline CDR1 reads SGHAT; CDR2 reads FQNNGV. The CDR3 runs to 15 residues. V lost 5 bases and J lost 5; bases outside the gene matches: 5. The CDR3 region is CASSRTSGRGETQYF. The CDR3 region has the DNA TGTGCCAGCAGCCGGACTAGCGGGAGAGGGGAGACCCAGTACTTC. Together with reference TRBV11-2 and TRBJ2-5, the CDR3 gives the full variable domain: EAGVAQSPRYKIIEKRQSVAFWCNPISGHATLYWYQQILGQGPKLLIQFQNNGVVDDSQLPKDRFSAERLKGVDSTLKIQPAKLEDSAVYLCASSRTSGRGETQYFGPGTRLLVL.

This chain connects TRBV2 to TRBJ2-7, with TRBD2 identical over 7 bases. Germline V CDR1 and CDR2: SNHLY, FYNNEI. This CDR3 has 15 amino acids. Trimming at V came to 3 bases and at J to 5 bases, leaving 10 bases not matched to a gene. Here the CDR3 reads CASSDLAGVLHEQYF. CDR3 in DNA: TGTGCCAGCAGTGACTTGGCGGGAGTTCTCCACGAGCAGTACTTC.

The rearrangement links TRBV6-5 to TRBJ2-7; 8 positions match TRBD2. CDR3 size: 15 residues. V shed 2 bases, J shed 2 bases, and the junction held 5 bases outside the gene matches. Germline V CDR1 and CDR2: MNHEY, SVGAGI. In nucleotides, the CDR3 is TGTGCCAGCAGTTACACGGTAGCGGGACCCTACGAGCAGTACTTC. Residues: CASSYTVAGPYEQYF.

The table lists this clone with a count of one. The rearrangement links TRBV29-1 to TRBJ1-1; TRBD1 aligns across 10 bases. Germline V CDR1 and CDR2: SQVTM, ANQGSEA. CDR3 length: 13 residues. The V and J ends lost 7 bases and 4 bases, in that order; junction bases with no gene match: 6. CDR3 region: CSGGQGTATEAFF. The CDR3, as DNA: TGCAGCGGGGGACAGGGGACGGCCACTGAAGCTTTCTTT. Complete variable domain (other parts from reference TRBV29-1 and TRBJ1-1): SAVISQKPSRDICQRGTSLTIQCQVDSQVTMMFWYRQQPGQSLTLIATANQGSEATYESGFVIDKFPISRPNLTFSTLTVSNMSPEDSSIYLCSGGQGTATEAFFGQGTRLTVV.

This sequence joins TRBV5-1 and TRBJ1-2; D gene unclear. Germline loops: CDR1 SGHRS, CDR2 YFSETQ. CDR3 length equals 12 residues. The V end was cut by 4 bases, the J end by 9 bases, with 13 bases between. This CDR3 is CASSMAGLSYTF. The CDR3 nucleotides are TGCGCCAGCAGCATGGCGGGTTTGAGCTACACCTTC.

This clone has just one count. The chain's CDR3 is CSVDRIGGNEQYF. As DNA, the CDR3 is TGCAGCGTTGATAGGATTGGGGGGAACGAGCAGTACTTC. The V and J genes are TRBV29-1 and TRBJ2-7, with D perhaps TRBD2 (6 bases). Per germline, CDR1 SQVTM and CDR2 ANQGSEA. The CDR3 runs to 13 residues. Trimming pared 3 bases from V and 5 bases from J, leaving 14 bases between.

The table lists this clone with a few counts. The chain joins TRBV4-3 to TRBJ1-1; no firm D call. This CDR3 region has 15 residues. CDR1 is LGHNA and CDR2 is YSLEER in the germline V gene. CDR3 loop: CASSAAGRVNTEAFF. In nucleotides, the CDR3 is TGCGCTTCATCCGCGGCTGGCAGAGTAAACACTGAAGCTTTCTTT.

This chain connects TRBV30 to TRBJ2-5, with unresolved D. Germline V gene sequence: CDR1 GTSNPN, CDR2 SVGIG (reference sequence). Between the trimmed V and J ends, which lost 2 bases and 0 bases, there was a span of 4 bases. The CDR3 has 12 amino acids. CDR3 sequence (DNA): TGTGCCTGGAGTCCTCACCAAGAGACCCAGTACTTC. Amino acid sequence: CAWSPHQETQYF. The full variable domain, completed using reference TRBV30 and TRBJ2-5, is SQTIHQWPATLVQPVGSPLSLECTVEGTSNPNLYWYRQAAGRGLQLLFYSVGIGQISSEVPQNLSASRPQDRQFILSSKKLLLSDSGFYLCAWSPHQETQYFGPGTRLLVL.

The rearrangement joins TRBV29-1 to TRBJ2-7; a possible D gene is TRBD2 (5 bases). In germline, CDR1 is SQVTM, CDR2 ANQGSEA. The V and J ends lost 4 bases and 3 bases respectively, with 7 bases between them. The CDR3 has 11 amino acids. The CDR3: CSVGGYYEQYF. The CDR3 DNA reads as TGCAGCGTTGGCGGGTACTACGAGCAGTACTTC.

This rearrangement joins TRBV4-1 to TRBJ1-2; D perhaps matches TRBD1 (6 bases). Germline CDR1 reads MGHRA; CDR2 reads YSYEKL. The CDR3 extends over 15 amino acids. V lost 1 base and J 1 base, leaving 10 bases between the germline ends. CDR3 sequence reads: CASSQGQGNNYGYTF. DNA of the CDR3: TGCGCCAGCAGCCAAGGTCAGGGGAATAACTATGGCTACACCTTC.

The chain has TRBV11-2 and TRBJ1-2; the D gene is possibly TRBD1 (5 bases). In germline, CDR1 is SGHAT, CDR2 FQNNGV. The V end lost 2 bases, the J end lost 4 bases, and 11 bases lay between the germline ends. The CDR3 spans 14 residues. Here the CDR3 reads CASSLRQQVYGYTF. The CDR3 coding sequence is TGTGCCAGCAGCTTAAGGCAACAGGTCTATGGCTACACCTTC.

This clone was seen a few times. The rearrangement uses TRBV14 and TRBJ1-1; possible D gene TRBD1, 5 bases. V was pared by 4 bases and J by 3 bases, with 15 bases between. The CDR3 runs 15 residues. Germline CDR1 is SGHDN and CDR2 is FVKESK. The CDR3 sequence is CASSLDLTDYTEAFF. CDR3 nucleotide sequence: TGTGCCAGCAGCCTGGACCTGACAGACTACACTGAAGCTTTCTTT. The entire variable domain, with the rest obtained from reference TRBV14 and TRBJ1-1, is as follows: EAGVTQFPSHSVIEKGQTVTLRCDPISGHDNLYWYRRVMGKEIKFLLHFVKESKQDESGMPNNRFLAERTGGTYSTLKVQPAELEDSGVYFCASSLDLTDYTEAFFGQGTRLTVV.